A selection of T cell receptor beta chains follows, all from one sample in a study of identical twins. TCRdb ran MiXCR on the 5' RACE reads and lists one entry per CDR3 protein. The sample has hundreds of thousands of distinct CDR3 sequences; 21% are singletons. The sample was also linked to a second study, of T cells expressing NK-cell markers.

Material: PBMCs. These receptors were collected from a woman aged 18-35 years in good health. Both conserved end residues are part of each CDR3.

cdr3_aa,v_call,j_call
CASSLKAPQSAGELFF,TRBV5-5,TRBJ2-2
CASSYRKNQPQHF,TRBV6-5,TRBJ1-5
CASRSSGSSYEQYF,TRBV4-2,TRBJ2-7
CSAPSSGSSYNEQFF,TRBV20-1,TRBJ2-1
CASSLAGLAGGPGNTQYF,TRBV5-1,TRBJ2-3
CSARPAGTDTQYF,TRBV20-1,TRBJ2-3
CASSLGRASGNTIYF,TRBV7-2,TRBJ1-3
CASGLVFGGQTYEQYF,TRBV12-5,TRBJ2-7
CSAPVRAQETQYF,TRBV29-1,TRBJ2-5
CASRSLEQGSYEQYF,TRBV5-1,TRBJ2-7
CASSPLTSPRGAGELFF,TRBV12-3/TRBV12-4,TRBJ2-2
CASSYPSGRGNEQFF,TRBV13,TRBJ2-1
CASSPIEDGGYTF,TRBV18,TRBJ1-2
CASSFGGLAGVIDTQYF,TRBV5-1,TRBJ2-3
CASSPPNGEGNTIYF,TRBV12-3/TRBV12-4,TRBJ1-3
CASSPGEGSTYEQYF,TRBV18,TRBJ2-7
CSAARGGIGEQYF,TRBV20-1,TRBJ2-7
CASSLGGTSGANVLTF,TRBV5-1,TRBJ2-6
CASSYRVPVSYEQYF,TRBV6-2/TRBV6-3,TRBJ2-7
CASSYLPSGRAKDTQYF,TRBV7-2,TRBJ2-3
CASTRSATNEKLFF,TRBV16,TRBJ1-4
CSASKRTGGRDTQYF,TRBV20-1,TRBJ2-3
CSARAPGTAIYEQYF,TRBV20-1,TRBJ2-7
CASSFRETQETQYF,TRBV6-5,TRBJ2-5
CASSSTRGNEQFF,TRBV7-7,TRBJ2-1
CASSLLAGVANEQYF,TRBV12-3/TRBV12-4,TRBJ2-7
CASSLGGLEEKLFF,TRBV5-5,TRBJ1-4
CASRGPGRKAFF,TRBV28,TRBJ1-1
CSPRGGKQGWTEAFF,TRBV20-1,TRBJ1-1
CSASPRVTDTQYF,TRBV20-1,TRBJ2-3
CASGRGHNEQFF,TRBV12-3/TRBV12-4,TRBJ2-1
CSAIPGLAKNIQYF,TRBV20-1,TRBJ2-4
CAISEPPMKYNEQFF,TRBV10-3,TRBJ2-1
CASSLAVVGGSYNEQFF,TRBV27,TRBJ2-1
CASILTGDGSNTEAFF,TRBV12-3/TRBV12-4,TRBJ1-1
CSVVKRNNEQFF,TRBV29-1,TRBJ2-1
CASSEDSRSYEQYF,TRBV5-1,TRBJ2-7
CSAQTTEGVDTQYF,TRBV20-1,TRBJ2-3
CASSINVLQSSYEQYF,TRBV27,TRBJ2-7
CASSTRLAGGNNEQFF,TRBV12-3/TRBV12-4,TRBJ2-1
CSAFRDSNTDTQYF,TRBV20-1,TRBJ2-3
CSVGVPSNVLTF,TRBV29-1,TRBJ2-6
CASSYSRNQPQHF,TRBV6-5,TRBJ1-5
CASSVGGAGGDTQYF,TRBV9,TRBJ2-3
CASSRGTSGDQETQYF,TRBV7-9,TRBJ2-5
CSARLAGSGDTQYF,TRBV20-1,TRBJ2-3
CASSQAEYQPQHF,TRBV4-3,TRBJ1-5
CASSVGTTNSPLHF,TRBV9,TRBJ1-6
CASSWRLAEGDEQFF,TRBV5-6,TRBJ2-1
CASSEAGGGGYTF,TRBV6-4,TRBJ1-2